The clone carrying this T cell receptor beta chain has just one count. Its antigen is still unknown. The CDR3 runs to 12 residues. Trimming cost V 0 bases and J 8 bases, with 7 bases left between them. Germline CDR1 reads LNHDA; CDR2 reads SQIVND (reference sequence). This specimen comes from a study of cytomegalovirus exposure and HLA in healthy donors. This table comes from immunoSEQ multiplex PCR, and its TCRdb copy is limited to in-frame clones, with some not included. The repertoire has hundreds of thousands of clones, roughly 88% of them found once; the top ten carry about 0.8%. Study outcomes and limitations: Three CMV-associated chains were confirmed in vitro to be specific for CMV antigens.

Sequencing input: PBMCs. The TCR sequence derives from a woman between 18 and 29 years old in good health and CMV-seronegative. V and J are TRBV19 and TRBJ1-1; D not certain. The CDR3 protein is CASSIDRLEAFF. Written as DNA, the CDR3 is TGTGCCAGTAGTATAGATCGACTAGAAGCTTTCTTT.